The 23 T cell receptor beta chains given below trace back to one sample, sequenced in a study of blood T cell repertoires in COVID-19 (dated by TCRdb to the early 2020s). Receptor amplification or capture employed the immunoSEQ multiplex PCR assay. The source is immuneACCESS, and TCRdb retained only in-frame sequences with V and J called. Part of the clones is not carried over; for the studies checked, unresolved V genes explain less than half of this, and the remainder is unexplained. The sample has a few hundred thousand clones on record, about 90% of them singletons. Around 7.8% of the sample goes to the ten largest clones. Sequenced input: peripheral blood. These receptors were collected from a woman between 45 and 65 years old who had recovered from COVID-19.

The CDR3, as DNA: TGTGCCAGTAGTGGACAGGGAAGGGATACGCAGTATTTT. Its translation is CASSGQGRDTQYF. J is TRBJ2-3 and V is TRBV19; 8 positions match TRBD1. With 5 bases clipped from V and 6 bases from J, the junction kept 4 bases outside the gene matches. Germline V gene data show CDR1 as LNHDA and CDR2 as SQIVND (reference sequence). The length of the CDR3 is 13 residues.

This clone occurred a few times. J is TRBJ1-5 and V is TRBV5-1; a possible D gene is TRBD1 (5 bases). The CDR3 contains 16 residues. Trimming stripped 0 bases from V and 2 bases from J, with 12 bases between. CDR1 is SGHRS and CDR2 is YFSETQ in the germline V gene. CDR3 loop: CASSLDGGGGNQPQHF. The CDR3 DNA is TGCGCCAGCAGCTTGGATGGGGGAGGGGGCAATCAGCCCCAGCATTTT.

CDR3 amino acids: CASSYSTVYNEQFF. The CDR3 nucleotides read TGTGCCAGCAGTTACTCGACAGTCTACAATGAGCAGTTCTTC. The rearrangement links TRBV6-5 to TRBJ2-1; D possibly corresponds to TRBD1 (5 bases). Germline loops: CDR1 MNHEY, CDR2 SVGAGI. V lost 0 bases and J lost 3, with 6 bases in between. The CDR3 contains 14 residues.

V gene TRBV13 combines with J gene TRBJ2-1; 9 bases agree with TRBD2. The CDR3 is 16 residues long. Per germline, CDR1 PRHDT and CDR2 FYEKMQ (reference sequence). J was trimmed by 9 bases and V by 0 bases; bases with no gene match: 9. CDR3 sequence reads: CASSLGAGGGKGEQFF. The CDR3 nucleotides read TGTGCCAGCAGCTTAGGGGCGGGAGGGGGAAAGGGTGAGCAGTTCTTC. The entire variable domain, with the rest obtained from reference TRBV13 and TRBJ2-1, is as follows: AAGVIQSPRHLIKEKRETATLKCYPIPRHDTVYWYQQGPGQDPQFLISFYEKMQSDKGSIPDRFSAQQFSDYHSELNMSSLELGDSALYFCASSLGAGGGKGEQFFGPGTRLTVL.

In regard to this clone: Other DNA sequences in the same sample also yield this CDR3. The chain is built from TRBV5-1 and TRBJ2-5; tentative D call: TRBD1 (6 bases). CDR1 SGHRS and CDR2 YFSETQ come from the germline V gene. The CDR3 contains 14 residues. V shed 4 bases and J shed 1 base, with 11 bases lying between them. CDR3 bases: TGCGCCAGCAGCCCCGGACAGCCCCAAGAGACCCAGTACTTC. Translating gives CASSPGQPQETQYF.

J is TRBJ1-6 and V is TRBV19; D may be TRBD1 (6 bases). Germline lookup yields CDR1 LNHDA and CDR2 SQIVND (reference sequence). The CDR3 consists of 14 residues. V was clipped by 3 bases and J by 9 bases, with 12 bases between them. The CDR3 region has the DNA TGTGCCAGTAGTATTGGGGGCGCGGGTTCACCCCTCCACTTT. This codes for CASSIGGAGSPLHF. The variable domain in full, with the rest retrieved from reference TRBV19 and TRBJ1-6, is DGGITQSPKYLFRKEGQNVTLSCEQNLNHDAMYWYRQDPGQGLRLIYYSQIVNDFQKGDIAEGYSVSREKKESFPLTVTSAQKNPTAFYLCASSIGGAGSPLHFGNGTRLTVT.

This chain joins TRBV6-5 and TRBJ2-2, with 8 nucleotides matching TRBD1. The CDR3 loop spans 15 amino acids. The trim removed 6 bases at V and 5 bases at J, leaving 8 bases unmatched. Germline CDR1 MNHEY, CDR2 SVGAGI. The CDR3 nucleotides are TGTGCCAGCAGCCGAAGCAGGGGGCTAACCGGGGAGCTGTTTTTT. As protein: CASSRSRGLTGELFF.

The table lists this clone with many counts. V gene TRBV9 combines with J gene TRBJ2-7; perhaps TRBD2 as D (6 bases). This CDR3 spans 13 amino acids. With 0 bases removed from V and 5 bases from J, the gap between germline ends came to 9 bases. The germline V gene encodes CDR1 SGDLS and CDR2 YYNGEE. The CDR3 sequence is CASSVAGGDEQYF. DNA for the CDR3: TGTGCCAGCAGCGTAGCTGGAGGGGACGAGCAGTACTTC. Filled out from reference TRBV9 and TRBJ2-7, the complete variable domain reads DSGVTQTPKHLITATGQRVTLRCSPRSGDLSVYWYQQSLDQGLQFLIQYYNGEERAKGNILERFSAQQFPDLHSELNLSSLELGDSALYFCASSVAGGDEQYFGPGTRLTVT.

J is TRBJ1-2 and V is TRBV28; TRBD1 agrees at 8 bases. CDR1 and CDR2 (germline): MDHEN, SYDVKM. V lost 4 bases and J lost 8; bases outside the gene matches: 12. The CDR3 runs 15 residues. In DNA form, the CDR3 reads TGTGCCAGCAGTTACCCCGAGACAGGGGTTGGGGGCTACACCTTC. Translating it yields CASSYPETGVGGYTF.

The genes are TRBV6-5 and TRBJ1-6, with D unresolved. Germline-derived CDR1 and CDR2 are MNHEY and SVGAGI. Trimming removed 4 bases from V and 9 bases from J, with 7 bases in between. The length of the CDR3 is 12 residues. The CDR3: CASSLTRSPLHF. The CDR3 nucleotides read TGTGCCAGCAGTTTAACGCGTTCACCCCTCCACTTT.

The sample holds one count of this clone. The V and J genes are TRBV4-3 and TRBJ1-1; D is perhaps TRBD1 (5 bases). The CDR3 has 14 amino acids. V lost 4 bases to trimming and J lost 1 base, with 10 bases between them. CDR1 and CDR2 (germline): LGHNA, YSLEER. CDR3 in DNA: TGCGCCAGCAGCCTCCACAGGAAGAACACTGAAGCTTTCTTT. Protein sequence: CASSLHRKNTEAFF.

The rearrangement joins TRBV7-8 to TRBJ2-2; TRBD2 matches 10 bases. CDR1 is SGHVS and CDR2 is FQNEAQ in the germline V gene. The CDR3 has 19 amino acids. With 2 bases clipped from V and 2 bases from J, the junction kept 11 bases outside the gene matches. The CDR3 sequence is CASSLLGSAGGLNTGELFF. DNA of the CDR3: TGTGCCAGCAGCTTATTAGGATCAGCGGGAGGGTTAAACACCGGGGAGCTGTTTTTT. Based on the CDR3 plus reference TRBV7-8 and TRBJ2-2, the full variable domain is GAGVSQSPRYKVAKRGQDVALRCDPISGHVSLFWYQQALGQGPEFLTYFQNEAQLDKSGLPSDRFFAERPEGSVSTLKIQRTQQEDSAVYLCASSLLGSAGGLNTGELFFGEGSRLTVL.

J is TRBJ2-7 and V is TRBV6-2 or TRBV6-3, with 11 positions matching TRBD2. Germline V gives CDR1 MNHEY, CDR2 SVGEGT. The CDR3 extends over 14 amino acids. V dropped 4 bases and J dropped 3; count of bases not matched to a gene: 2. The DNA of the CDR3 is TGTGCCAGCAGTTTAGCGGGGGGGCGCTACGAGCAGTACTTC. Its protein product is CASSLAGGRYEQYF.

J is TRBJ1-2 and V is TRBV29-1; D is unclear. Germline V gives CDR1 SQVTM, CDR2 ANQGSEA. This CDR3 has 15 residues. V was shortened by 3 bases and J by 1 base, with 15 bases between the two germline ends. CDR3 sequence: CSVDSTGKHNYGYTF. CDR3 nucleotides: TGCAGCGTTGATTCAACGGGGAAACATAACTATGGCTACACCTTC.

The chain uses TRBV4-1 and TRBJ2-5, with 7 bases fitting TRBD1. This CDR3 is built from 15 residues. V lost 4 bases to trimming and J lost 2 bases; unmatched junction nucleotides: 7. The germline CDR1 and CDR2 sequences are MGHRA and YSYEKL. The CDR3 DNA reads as TGCGCCAGCAGCCGAGACAGGGCCCTTCAAGAGACCCAGTACTTC. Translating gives CASSRDRALQETQYF.

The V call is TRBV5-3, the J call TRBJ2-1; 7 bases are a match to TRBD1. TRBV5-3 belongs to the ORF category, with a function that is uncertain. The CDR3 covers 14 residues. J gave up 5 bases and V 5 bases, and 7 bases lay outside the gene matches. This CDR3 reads CARSTGTENNEQFF. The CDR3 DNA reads TGTGCCAGAAGTACCGGGACAGAAAACAATGAGCAGTTCTTC.

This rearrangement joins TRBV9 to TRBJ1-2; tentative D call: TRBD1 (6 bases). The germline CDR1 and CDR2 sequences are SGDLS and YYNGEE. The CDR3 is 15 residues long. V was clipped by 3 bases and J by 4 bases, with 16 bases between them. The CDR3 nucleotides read TGTGCCAGCAGCGCCGGGACACCGGCGGGCTATGGCTACACCTTC. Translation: CASSAGTPAGYGYTF.

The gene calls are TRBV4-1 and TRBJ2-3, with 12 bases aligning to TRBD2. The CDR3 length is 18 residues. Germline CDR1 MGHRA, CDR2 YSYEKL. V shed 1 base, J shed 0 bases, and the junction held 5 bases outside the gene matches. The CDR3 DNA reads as TGCGCCAGCAGCCAAGGACTAGCGGGAGCCACTAGCACAGATACGCAGTATTTT. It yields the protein CASSQGLAGATSTDTQYF.

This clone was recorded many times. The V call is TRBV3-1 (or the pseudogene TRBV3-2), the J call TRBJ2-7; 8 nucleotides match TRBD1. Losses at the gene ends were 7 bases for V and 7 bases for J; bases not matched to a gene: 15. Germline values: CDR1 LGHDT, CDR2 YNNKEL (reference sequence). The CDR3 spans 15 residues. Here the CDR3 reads CASTPGTGPSVEQYF. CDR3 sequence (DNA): TGTGCCAGCACCCCCGGGACAGGTCCTTCTGTTGAGCAGTACTTC.

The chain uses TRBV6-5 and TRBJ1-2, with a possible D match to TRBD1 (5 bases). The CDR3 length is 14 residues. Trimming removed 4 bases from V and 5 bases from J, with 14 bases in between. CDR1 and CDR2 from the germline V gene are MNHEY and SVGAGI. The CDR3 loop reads CASSSGGRPYGYTF. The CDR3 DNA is TGTGCCAGCAGTTCCGGGGGACGGCCATATGGCTACACCTTC.

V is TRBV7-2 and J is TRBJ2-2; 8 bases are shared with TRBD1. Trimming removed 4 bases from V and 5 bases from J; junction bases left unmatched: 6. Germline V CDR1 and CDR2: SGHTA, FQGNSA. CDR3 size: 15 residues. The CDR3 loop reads CASSYRQGRTGELFF. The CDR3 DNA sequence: TGTGCCAGCAGCTATAGACAGGGGAGGACCGGGGAGCTGTTTTTT.

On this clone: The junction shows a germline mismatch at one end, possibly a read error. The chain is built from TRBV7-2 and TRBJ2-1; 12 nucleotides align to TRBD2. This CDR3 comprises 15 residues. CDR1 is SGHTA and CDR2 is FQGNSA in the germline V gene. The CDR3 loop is CASSLAGGEYNEQFF. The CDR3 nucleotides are TGTGCCAGCAGCCTAGCGGGAGGGGAGTACAATGAGCAGTTCTTC.

The DNA for the CDR3 is TGTGCCAGCAGTTTAACGGGGGCCGGGGAGCTGTTTTTT. Its translation: CASSLTGAGELFF. The V and J genes are TRBV12-3 or TRBV12-4 and TRBJ2-2; the D gene is possibly TRBD2 (6 bases). This CDR3 has 13 amino acids. The V and J ends lost 2 bases and 6 bases respectively, with 7 bases between them.